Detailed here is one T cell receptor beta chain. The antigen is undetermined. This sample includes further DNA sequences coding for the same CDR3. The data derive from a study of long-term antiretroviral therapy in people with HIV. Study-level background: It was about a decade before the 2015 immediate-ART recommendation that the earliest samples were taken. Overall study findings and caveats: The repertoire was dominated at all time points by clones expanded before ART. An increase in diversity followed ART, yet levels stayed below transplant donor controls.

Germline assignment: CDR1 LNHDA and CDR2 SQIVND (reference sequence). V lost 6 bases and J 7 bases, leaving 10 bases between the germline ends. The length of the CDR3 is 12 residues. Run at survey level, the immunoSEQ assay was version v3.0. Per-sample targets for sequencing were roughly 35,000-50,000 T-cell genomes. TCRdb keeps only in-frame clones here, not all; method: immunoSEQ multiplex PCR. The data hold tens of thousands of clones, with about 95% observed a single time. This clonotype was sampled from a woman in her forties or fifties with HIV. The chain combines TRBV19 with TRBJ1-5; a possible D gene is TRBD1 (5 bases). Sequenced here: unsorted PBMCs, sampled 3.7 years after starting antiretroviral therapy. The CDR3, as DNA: TGTGCCAGTAGCCTTGGGGGACAGCCCCAGCATTTT. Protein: CASSLGGQPQHF.